This T cell receptor beta chain appears in the sequencing data of a study of blood T cell repertoires in COVID-19. Study-wide background: COVID-19 samples collected from the United States, Italy and Spain covered acute and convalescent phases. Sources were T cells, B-cell-depleted T cells, or PBMCs; the material itself was cDNA or gDNA.

As processed by the authors: Amplified reference gene primers provided the basis for estimating nucleated cell counts. Here immunoSEQ multiplex PCR was the method, and the copy in TCRdb shows in-frame clones only, minus some. V, J and clone size are taken as reported in that table, and D and trimming were inferred from the DNA itself. The table records under 200,000 clones, approximately 83% of them present only once. Germline V CDR1 and CDR2: LGHDT, YNNKEL (reference sequence). Trimming removed 1 base at V and 4 bases at J, with 16 bases between. This CDR3 spans 16 amino acids. Sequencing was performed on peripheral blood. V is TRBV3-1 (or the pseudogene TRBV3-2) and J is TRBJ2-5; possible D gene TRBD1, 7 bases. The TCR was taken from a human donor with acute or convalescent COVID-19. The donor label of this sample is uncertain. The chain's CDR3 is CASSQAAGGGGETQYF. As DNA, the CDR3 is TGTGCCAGCAGCCAAGCGGCAGGGGGAGGAGGAGAGACCCAGTACTTC.